These T cell receptor beta chains were read from a single sample in a study of cytotoxic CD8 clonotypes in ibrutinib-treated CLL. TCRdb's copy holds only in-frame clones and misses some; the assay was immunoSEQ multiplex PCR. The repertoire holds under 40,000 clones, around 53% seen once, with 15% to 20% in the top ten. Sample: PBMCs, taken before ibrutinib treatment. The receptors here all came from a human donor with chronic lymphocytic leukemia. Each CDR3 is given with its conserved first and last residue. D genes are given only for firm matches. Some rows mark clone size as missing; the rest say once, few, many or name a class of expanded clone.

V: TRBV5-1
J: TRBJ2-7
D: TRBD1
size: few
CDR3: CASSLGRDRAPEQYF
DNA: TGCGCCAGCAGCTTGGGAAGGGACAGGGCTCCCGAGCAGTACTTC

V: TRBV19
J: TRBJ1-5
D: -
size: -
CDR3: CASSIAFRGLQPQHF
DNA: TGTGCCAGTAGTATAGCCTTCCGGGGGCTTCAGCCCCAGCATTTT

V: TRBV29-1
J: TRBJ2-5
D: -
size: few
CDR3: CSAPRGAGQETQYF
DNA: TGCAGCGCCCCGAGGGGCGCAGGGCAAGAGACCCAGTACTTC

V: TRBV6-5
J: TRBJ2-7
D: -
size: -
CDR3: CASSYSPTRGVFEQYF
DNA: TGTGCCAGCAGTTACTCCCCAACCAGGGGAGTTTTCGAGCAGTACTTC

V: TRBV30
J: TRBJ2-5
D: -
size: few
CDR3: CAWSRLGYPGQETQYF
DNA: TGTGCCTGGAGCCGCCTCGGGTACCCGGGCCAAGAGACCCAGTACTTC

V: TRBV4-1
J: TRBJ1-2
D: TRBD1
size: -
CDR3: CASGGTDVLSGYTF
DNA: TGCGCCAGCGGCGGGACAGATGTTCTATCTGGCTACACCTTC

V: TRBV4-2
J: TRBJ2-5
D: TRBD1
size: -
CDR3: CASSPPFTGVGETQYF
DNA: TGTGCCAGCAGCCCCCCCTTCACAGGGGTTGGGGAGACCCAGTACTTC

V: TRBV27
J: TRBJ1-2
D: TRBD1
size: -
CDR3: CASRPTGGMGGYTF
DNA: TGTGCCAGCAGACCGACAGGGGGTATGGGAGGCTACACCTTC

V: TRBV10-3
J: TRBJ2-1
D: -
size: once
CDR3: CAITEGYNEQFF
DNA: TGTGCCATCACGGAGGGTTACAATGAGCAGTTCTTC

V: TRBV2
J: TRBJ1-5
D: -
size: few
CDR3: CASRGLHDNQPQHF
DNA: TGTGCCAGCAGAGGTTTACACGACAATCAGCCCCAGCATTTT

V: TRBV28
J: TRBJ2-5
D: TRBD2
size: -
CDR3: CASSFSLAGGTQYF
DNA: TGTGCCAGCAGTTTTAGTCTAGCGGGGGGTACCCAGTACTTC

V: TRBV5-1
J: TRBJ1-5
D: -
size: -
CDR3: CASSDGRRNQPQHF
DNA: TGCGCCAGCAGCGATGGACGCCGCAATCAGCCCCAGCATTTT

V: TRBV11-2
J: TRBJ2-7
D: -
size: -
CDR3: CASTDLKGKVDYEQYF
DNA: TGTGCCAGCACCGACTTAAAGGGAAAGGTGGACTACGAGCAGTACTTC